This note documents a single T cell receptor beta chain sequence. This sample is part of a study of STAT5B mutations in CD4+ large granular lymphocyte leukemia. The method was immunoSEQ multiplex PCR; TCRdb's version includes in-frame clones alone and lacks a portion of them. This table holds fewer than 25,000 clones, about 81% found once. This receptor was obtained from a human donor in good health. The material sequenced was CD4+ T cells from blood buffy coats.

The CDR3 DNA follows: TGTGCCAGCAGCTCACCAAGAGGAAGTTCCTTTTTTGAGCAGTACTTC. This encodes CASSSPRGSSFFEQYF. V gene TRBV7-9 combines with J gene TRBJ2-7; D is unclear. Germline V gene data show CDR1 as SEHNR and CDR2 as FQNEAQ (reference sequence). Trimming stripped 4 bases from V and 7 bases from J, with 23 bases between. The CDR3 has 16 amino acids.